The 19 T cell receptor beta chains presented below share a single source sample, sequenced in a study of Graves' ophthalmopathy and Graves' hyperthyroidism. The TCR beta CDR3 regions underwent amplification from RNA transcripts. HTBI primers were employed in first-round RT-PCR, then a second-round multiplex PCR followed. TCRdb redid the calling of the multiplex PCR reads with MiXCR, one entry per CDR3 protein. The data show 1 million to 1.3 million distinct CDR3 sequences, 35% to 40% seen once. Material: peripheral blood or thyroid tissue (not recorded which). These receptors all stem from an adult man with Graves' hyperthyroidism.

The gene calls are TRBV20-1 and TRBJ1-4; possibly TRBD1 for D (6 bases). The CDR3 runs 14 residues. The V and J ends lost 5 bases and 7 bases respectively, with 17 bases between them. Germline values: CDR1 DFQATT, CDR2 SNEGSKA (reference sequence). The CDR3 spells CSAVMRGLVEKLFF. The CDR3, as DNA: TGCAGTGCTGTTATGCGGGGGCTGGTTGAAAAACTGTTTTTT.

The V and J genes are TRBV27 and TRBJ1-2, with TRBD1 as a possible D gene (6 bases). With 3 bases removed from V and 6 bases from J, the gap between germline ends came to 11 bases. Germline V gene lookup returns CDR1 MNHEY and CDR2 SMNVEV (reference sequence). The CDR3 length is 13 residues. The CDR3 sequence: CASSFSDRHGYTF. For the CDR3, the DNA is TGTGCCAGCAGTTTTTCCGACAGGCATGGCTACACCTTC.

This clonotype was recorded many times. The rearrangement uses TRBV2 and TRBJ1-6; D is unclear. Trimming stripped 2 bases from V and 7 bases from J, with 15 bases between. The germline gives CDR1 SNHLY, CDR2 FYNNEI. The CDR3 loop spans 16 amino acids. CDR3 bases: TGTGCCAGCAGTGAATCTTTGGGTGTCCCCAATTCACCCCTCCACTTT. It encodes CASSESLGVPNSPLHF. Full variable domain (missing parts from reference TRBV2 and TRBJ1-6): EPEVTQTPSHQVTQMGQEVILRCVPISNHLYFYWYRQILGQKVEFLVSFYNNEISEKSEIFDDQFSVERPDGSNFTLKIRSTKLEDSAMYFCASSESLGVPNSPLHFGNGTRLTVT.

This clonotype was seen at least ten times. The chain employs TRBV12-3 or TRBV12-4 and TRBJ2-5, with D possibly being TRBD1 (5 bases). V shed 1 base and J shed 5 bases, with 11 bases lying between them. This CDR3 has 14 residues. The CDR3 reads CASSLVRAGETQYF. The CDR3 DNA is TGTGCCAGCAGTTTAGTCAGGGCCGGGGAGACCCAGTACTTC.

This clonotype was seen a few times. This sequence joins TRBV6-5 and TRBJ1-2; 7 bases map to TRBD1. Germline V gene sequence: CDR1 MNHEY, CDR2 SVGAGI. With 5 bases clipped from V and 6 bases from J, the junction kept 15 bases outside the gene matches. CDR3 length: 16 residues. The CDR3: CASSEGRRAGGDGYTF. CDR3 bases: TGTGCCAGCAGTGAAGGGAGGAGGGCAGGGGGGGATGGCTACACCTTC.

The chain links TRBV29-1 to TRBJ2-5; D uncertain. CDR3 length: 12 amino acids. In germline, CDR1 is SQVTM, CDR2 ANQGSEA. V lost 1 base to trimming and J lost 5 bases, with 8 bases between them. The CDR3 DNA reads as TGCAGCGTTGAAGCAGGACCGGAGACCCAGTACTTC. Translation gives CSVEAGPETQYF.

Turning to this clonotype: This sequence may be a read error, since a much larger clone differs from it by one base. The chain has TRBV20-1 and TRBJ2-2, with a weak D call TRBD2 (5 bases). The CDR3 runs to 14 residues. CDR1 is DFQATT, CDR2 SNEGSKA, per germline (reference sequence). The CDR3 is CSARGPDDNGELLF. In nucleotides, the CDR3 is TGCAGTGCCAGAGGGCCGGATGATAACGGGGAGCTGTTGTTT.

This clonotype was detected many times. The J gene is TRBJ1-1, the V gene TRBV2, with D maybe TRBD1 (5 bases). Trimming removed 3 bases from V and 4 bases from J, with 9 bases in between. This CDR3 contains 13 residues. Germline CDR1 and CDR2: SNHLY and FYNNEI. The CDR3 loop is CASSDLGGTEAFF. CDR3 bases: TGTGCCAGCAGTGACCTCGGGGGCACTGAAGCTTTCTTT.

This clonotype was counted between two and nine times. The CDR3 end shows no conserved phenylalanine or tryptophan, and so a read error is likely. It is unclear where the CDR3 begins or ends on the DNA, so no DNA is shown, and the CDR3 is as TCRdb lists it. The chain uses TRBV7-8 and TRBJ2-7. Per the germline V gene, CDR1 is SGHVS and CDR2 is FQNEAQ. The CDR3 length is 8 residues, termini included. CDR3 sequence: CASSLVPS.

The V call is TRBV27, the J call TRBJ1-1; D not certain. This CDR3 comprises 13 residues. Germline V gene data show CDR1 as MNHEY and CDR2 as SMNVEV (reference sequence). V was trimmed by 6 bases and J by 2 bases, leaving 10 bases between them. The CDR3 region has the DNA TGTGCCAGCAGACAAAGTAGAAACACTGAAGCTTTCTTT. It translates to CASRQSRNTEAFF.

This clonotype showed up just a few times. For the CDR3, the DNA is TGTGCCTGGAGTACTACCTACGAGCAGTACTTC. Residues: CAWSTTYEQYF. The V and J genes are TRBV30 and TRBJ2-7; the D is unclear. Germline lookup yields CDR1 GTSNPN and CDR2 SVGIG (reference sequence). This CDR3 comprises 11 residues. The V end was cut by 2 bases, the J end by 2 bases, with 4 bases between.

This clonotype came up many times. The J gene is TRBJ2-7, the V gene TRBV14; maybe TRBD1 (6 bases). Germline V gives CDR1 SGHDN, CDR2 FVKESK. The germline V and J ends were trimmed by 5 bases and 1 base, with 12 bases remaining between them. The CDR3 is 14 amino acids. DNA of the CDR3: TGTGCCAGCAGCTCAGAGGGGGTATCCTACGAGCAGTACTTC. The encoded protein is CASSSEGVSYEQYF.

The sample holds many counts of this clonotype. The chain recombines TRBV7-2 with TRBJ2-5, with D hard to call. Per germline, CDR1 SGHTA and CDR2 FQGNSA. The CDR3 totals 14 residues. The V end lost 4 bases, the J end lost 2 bases, and 11 bases lay between the germline ends. CDR3 bases: TGTGCCAGCAGCTCCGCGGACGGTCAAGAGACCCAGTACTTC. Translated: CASSSADGQETQYF.

In this sample, this clonotype turned up many times. Its ends do not fully match the called genes, so a read error is possible. The chain recombines TRBV5-1 with TRBJ1-5; 9 positions match TRBD1. CDR1 and CDR2 (germline): SGHRS, YFSETQ. CDR3 size: 14 residues. The CDR3: CASSLGQGTQPQHF. The DNA for the CDR3 is TGTGCCAGCAGCCTCGGACAGGGGACGCAGCCCCAGCATTTT.

The chain carries TRBV11-2 and TRBJ2-7, with D uncertain. The germline V gene has CDR1 SGHAT and CDR2 FQNNGV. The V and J ends lost 3 bases and 3 bases respectively, with 9 bases between them. The CDR3 contains 13 residues. The CDR3 DNA sequence: TGTGCCAGCAGCTTCCTTCCAGTCTACGAGCAGTACTTC. It encodes CASSFLPVYEQYF.

This clonotype has ten or more counts. This chain connects TRBV6-5 to TRBJ2-5; D unclear. V lost 5 bases to trimming and J lost 7 bases, with 11 bases between them. The germline CDR1 and CDR2 sequences are MNHEY and SVGAGI. The CDR3 sequence is 12 residues long. CDR3 coding DNA: TGTGCCAGCAGTCTCGGGTATGGGACCCAGTACTTC. It codes for CASSLGYGTQYF.

This clonotype was observed a handful of times. One end of the junction fails to match germline, which may point to a read error. The chain joins TRBV7-3 to TRBJ2-5, with D perhaps TRBD1 or TRBD2 (5 bases each). The CDR3 loop spans 18 amino acids. Germline CDR1 and CDR2: SGHTA and FQGTGA. The CDR3 loop reads CAGSLRDRPQRKQETQYF. The CDR3 nucleotides are TGTGCCGGCAGCCTCCGGGACCGTCCCCAGCGCAAACAAGAGACCCAGTACTTC.

This clonotype was recorded at least ten times. The V call is TRBV7-2, the J call TRBJ1-1, with TRBD1 as a possible D gene (6 bases). Trimming removed 1 base at V and 3 bases at J, with 12 bases between. Germline loops: CDR1 SGHTA, CDR2 FQGNSA. This CDR3 spans 15 amino acids. This CDR3 is CASSLERRGDTEAFF. The CDR3, as DNA: TGTGCCAGCAGCTTAGAAAGGAGGGGGGACACTGAAGCTTTCTTT.

V usage is TRBV12-3 or TRBV12-4 and J usage is TRBJ1-2; 7 nucleotides line up with TRBD1. Trimming took 8 bases from V and 4 from J; bases not matched to a gene: 10. The CDR3 spans 14 residues. DNA for the CDR3: TGTGCCAGCGAAGAGGACAGGTGGGCCTATGGCTACACCTTC. Protein: CASEEDRWAYGYTF.